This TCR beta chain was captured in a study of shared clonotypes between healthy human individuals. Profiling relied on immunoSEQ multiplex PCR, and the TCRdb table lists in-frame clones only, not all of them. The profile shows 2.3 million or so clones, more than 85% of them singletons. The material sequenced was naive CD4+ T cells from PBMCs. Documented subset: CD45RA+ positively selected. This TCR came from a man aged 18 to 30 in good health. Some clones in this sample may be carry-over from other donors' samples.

CDR3 region: CASSQDRYNSPLHF. The CDR3 DNA is TGCGCCAGCAGCCAGGACAGGTATAATTCACCCCTCCACTTT. The genes are TRBV4-1 and TRBJ1-6, with 7 bases fitting TRBD1. The CDR3 spans 14 residues. Per the germline V gene, CDR1 is MGHRA and CDR2 is YSYEKL. V gave up 3 bases and J gave up 4 bases; unmatched junction bases: 0.